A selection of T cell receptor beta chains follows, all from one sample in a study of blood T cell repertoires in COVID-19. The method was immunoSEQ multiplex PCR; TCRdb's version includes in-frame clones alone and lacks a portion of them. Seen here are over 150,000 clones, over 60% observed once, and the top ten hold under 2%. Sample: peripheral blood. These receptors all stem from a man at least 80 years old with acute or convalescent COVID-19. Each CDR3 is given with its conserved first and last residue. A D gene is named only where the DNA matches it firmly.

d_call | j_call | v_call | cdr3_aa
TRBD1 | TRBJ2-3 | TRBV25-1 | CASSEWGTGGRDTQYF
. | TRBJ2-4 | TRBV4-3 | CASSQLSSGGARNIQYF
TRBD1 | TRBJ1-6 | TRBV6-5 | CASSRTGQGGSPLHF
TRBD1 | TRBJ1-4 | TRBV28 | CASSSPTGGNEKLFF
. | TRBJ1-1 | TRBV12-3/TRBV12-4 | CATQVNTEAFF
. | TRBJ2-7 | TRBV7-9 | CASSPRVESYEQYF
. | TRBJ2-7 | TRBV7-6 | CASSLAQSTEQYF
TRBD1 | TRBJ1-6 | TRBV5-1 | CASSPSAGGRDSPLHF
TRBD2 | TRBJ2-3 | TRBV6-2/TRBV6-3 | CASSPGTSEYTDTQYF
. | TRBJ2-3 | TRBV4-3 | CASSQALAGQKYF
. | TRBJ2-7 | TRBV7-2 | CASSAGTTYEQYF
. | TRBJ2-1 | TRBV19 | CASNRDRHEQFF
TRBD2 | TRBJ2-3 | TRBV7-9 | CASSPTSASFDTQYF
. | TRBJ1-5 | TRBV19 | CASSKMDGVSNQPQHF
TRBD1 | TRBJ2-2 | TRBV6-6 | CASSQETGGFRYAGELFF
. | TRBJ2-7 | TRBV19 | CASSILRGSSYEQYF
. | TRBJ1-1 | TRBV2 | CASSEVGLGARKAFF
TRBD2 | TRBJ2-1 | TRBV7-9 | CASSLVGGLAVNEQFF
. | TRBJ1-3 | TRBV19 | CASSRESGNTIYF
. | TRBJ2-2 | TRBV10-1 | CASSELEVNTGELFF
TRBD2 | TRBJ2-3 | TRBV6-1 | CASSEQRGDTDTQYF
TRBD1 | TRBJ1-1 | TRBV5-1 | CASSQGQGEAFF
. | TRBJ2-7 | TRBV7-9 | CASSNVREQYF
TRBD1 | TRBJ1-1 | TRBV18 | CASSGTEGTEAFF